A single sample is the source of the 28 T cell receptor beta chains below, sequenced in a study of T-cell reconstitution after alpha-beta-depleted transplantation in children. During its preparation, the TCRbeta library received unique molecular identifiers. One entry per CDR3 protein results from TCRdb running MiXCR on the PCR reads. The sample lists roughly 180,000 distinct CDR3 sequences, 11% occurring once. The sample was PBMCs, taken before TCRalphabeta/CD19-depleted stem cell transplant. The receptor set was obtained from a boy aged 2-9 years with acute myeloid leukemia, due to receive a stem cell transplant.

Turning to this clonotype: Possible read error: a much larger clone is one base away. The chain combines TRBV7-9 with TRBJ1-3; no reliable D call. The CDR3 is made up of 12 amino acids. The germline V gene encodes CDR1 SEHNR and CDR2 FQNEAQ (reference sequence). With 3 bases removed from V and 8 bases from J, the gap between germline ends came to 8 bases. The chain's CDR3 is CASSFGGDTIYF. CDR3 DNA sequence: TGTGCCAGCAGCTTTGGCGGAGACACCATATATTTT.

The chain uses TRBV27 and TRBJ2-7; D is ambiguous. The CDR3 is 14 amino acids. V was cut by 7 bases and J by 1 base, with 14 bases left in between. Germline V gives CDR1 MNHEY, CDR2 SMNVEV (reference sequence). DNA of the CDR3: TGTGCCAGCAATTTCCCCGAACGGTCCTACGAGCAGTACTTC. Residues: CASNFPERSYEQYF.

This clonotype was counted many times. This chain links TRBV20-1 with TRBJ2-1; TRBD2 agrees at 12 bases. This CDR3 is built from 18 residues. Germline V gene sequence: CDR1 DFQATT, CDR2 SNEGSKA (reference sequence). The J segment lost 9 bases and the V segment lost 4 bases, leaving 19 bases of the junction unmatched. The CDR3 loop reads CSANDPAGTSGLRGEQFF. CDR3 DNA sequence: TGCAGTGCTAACGATCCCGCCGGGACTAGCGGGCTGAGGGGTGAGCAGTTCTTC.

This clonotype was recorded many times. This rearrangement joins TRBV5-1 to TRBJ2-5; no definite D call. The CDR3 runs 14 residues. The V end was cut by 0 bases, the J end by 2 bases, with 8 bases between. CDR1 is SGHRS, CDR2 YFSETQ, per germline. As DNA, the CDR3 is TGCGCCAGCAGCTTGGGGCCAGCACAAGAGACCCAGTACTTC. Translated: CASSLGPAQETQYF.

Only a few counts were recorded for this clonotype. The chain has TRBV10-1 and TRBJ2-2, with TRBD2 as a possible D gene (7 bases). Trimming cost V 0 bases and J 2 bases, with 13 bases left between them. CDR1 and CDR2 from the germline V gene are WNHNN and SYGVQD (reference sequence). The CDR3 loop spans 17 amino acids. The CDR3 sequence is CASSESGGGRNTGELFF. In DNA form, the CDR3 reads TGCGCCAGCAGTGAGTCGGGGGGGGGCCGAAACACCGGGGAGCTGTTTTTT.

This clonotype showed up many times. The rearrangement links TRBV6-6 to TRBJ2-4, with D tentatively TRBD1 (6 bases). From germline, CDR1 is MNHNY and CDR2 SVGAGI (reference sequence). This CDR3 comprises 11 residues. V was trimmed by 6 bases and J by 9 bases, leaving 9 bases between them. As DNA, the CDR3 is TGTGCCAGCAGGCAGGGGAGCATTCAGTACTTC. This gives the protein CASRQGSIQYF.

In this sample, this clonotype turned up many times. The CDR3 loop reads CATSRGMAGGMRNEQFF. The DNA of the CDR3 is TGTGCCACCAGCAGAGGAATGGCGGGGGGGATGAGAAATGAGCAGTTCTTC. The V and J genes are TRBV15 and TRBJ2-1, with TRBD2 identical over 9 bases. V lost 1 base to trimming and J lost 7 bases; unmatched junction nucleotides: 11. The CDR3 totals 17 residues. Germline values: CDR1 LNHNV, CDR2 YYDKDF (reference sequence).

This chain joins TRBV30 and TRBJ2-1, with no clear D. CDR1 and CDR2 from the germline V gene are GTSNPN and SVGIG (reference sequence). The CDR3 loop spans 13 amino acids. The V and J ends lost 3 bases and 6 bases respectively, with 12 bases between them. The CDR3: CAWSDNPVNEQFF. In nucleotides, the CDR3 is TGTGCCTGGAGCGACAATCCTGTCAATGAGCAGTTCTTC.

J is TRBJ2-1 and V is TRBV6-5, with D tentatively TRBD2 (6 bases). V lost 6 bases and J lost 8, with 20 bases in between. Germline values: CDR1 MNHEY, CDR2 SVGAGI. CDR3 length: 15 amino acids. The CDR3 nucleotides are TGTGCCAGCAGCCGGGCCGGAGCGGGTAGGGATGAGCAGTTCTTC. Protein sequence: CASSRAGAGRDEQFF.

This clonotype has a count of ten or more. The gene calls are TRBV14 and TRBJ2-1, with TRBD2 matching over 13 bases. With 4 bases clipped from V and 7 bases from J, the junction kept 4 bases outside the gene matches. CDR1 SGHDN and CDR2 FVKESK come from the germline V gene. The CDR3 loop spans 15 amino acids. Here the CDR3 DNA reads TGTGCCAGCAGCCCTGGACTAGCGGGGGTAAATGAGCAGTTCTTC. Protein sequence: CASSPGLAGVNEQFF. The full variable domain, completed using reference TRBV14 and TRBJ2-1, is EAGVTQFPSHSVIEKGQTVTLRCDPISGHDNLYWYRRVMGKEIKFLLHFVKESKQDESGMPNNRFLAERTGGTYSTLKVQPAELEDSGVYFCASSPGLAGVNEQFFGPGTRLTVL.

Many counts were recorded for this clonotype. The gene calls are TRBV4-2 and TRBJ2-7; a possible D gene is TRBD1 (5 bases). The CDR3 extends over 15 amino acids. Germline V lookup: CDR1 LGHNA, CDR2 YNFKEQ. V lost 0 bases to trimming and J lost 0 bases, with 9 bases between them. The CDR3 loop reads CASSQDMDNSYEQYF. In DNA, the CDR3 is TGTGCCAGCAGCCAAGATATGGACAACTCCTACGAGCAGTACTTC.

At least ten counts were recorded for this clonotype. The J gene is TRBJ1-3, the V gene TRBV12-3 or TRBV12-4; 9 bases are a match to TRBD1. Trimming at V came to 8 bases and at J to 3 bases, leaving 8 bases not matched to a gene. The CDR3 consists of 15 residues. CDR3: CASRTGTGIGNTIYF. The CDR3, as DNA: TGTGCCAGCCGAACCGGGACAGGGATTGGAAACACCATATATTTT.

Regarding this clonotype: A read error is possible here, since a much larger clone lies one base away. In this CDR3 the conserved last residue, phenylalanine or tryptophan, is missing, so a read error is likely. V is TRBV12-3 or TRBV12-4 and J is TRBJ1-2; TRBD1 matches 9 bases. V lost 8 bases to trimming and J lost 8 bases; unmatched junction nucleotides: 6. The CDR3 has 12 residues. The DNA for the CDR3 is TGTGCCAGCTCAGACAGGGGGGACGGCTACACCTTG. Its translation is CASSDRGDGYTL.

This clonotype was seen many times. The V call is TRBV12-3 or TRBV12-4, the J call TRBJ1-1; maybe TRBD1 (5 bases). Trimming took 0 bases from V and 6 from J, leaving 11 bases between them. This CDR3 region has 14 residues. The CDR3 loop reads CASSLAGEWAEAFF. CDR3 bases: TGTGCCAGCAGTTTAGCGGGGGAGTGGGCTGAAGCTTTCTTT.

This clonotype was observed many times. The chain combines TRBV5-1 with TRBJ1-5, with D possibly matching TRBD1 (5 bases). The ends were cut back, 0 bases at V and 0 bases at J, with 7 bases in the middle. CDR1 is SGHRS and CDR2 is YFSETQ in the germline V gene. This CDR3 comprises 15 residues. The CDR3 here is CASSLGDGSNQPQHF. In nucleotides, the CDR3 is TGCGCCAGCAGCTTGGGGGACGGTAGCAATCAGCCCCAGCATTTT.

This clonotype has at least ten counts. The rearrangement links TRBV20-1 to TRBJ1-1; D is undetermined. The length of the CDR3 is 15 residues. Germline CDR1 is DFQATT and CDR2 is SNEGSKA (reference sequence). Trimming cost V 1 base and J 6 bases, with 18 bases left between them. The CDR3 DNA reads TGCAGTGCTAGAGCGCCGGGCCGGACCGCCGCTGAAGCTTTCTTT. Amino acid sequence: CSARAPGRTAAEAFF.

This clonotype was found many times. V and J are TRBV12-3 or TRBV12-4 and TRBJ2-3; TRBD1 agrees at 8 bases. With V trimmed by 5 bases and J by 0 bases, 4 bases remained unmatched. The CDR3 is 15 residues long. This chain's CDR3 is CASSLQGASTDTQYF. The CDR3, as DNA: TGTGCCAGCAGTCTCCAGGGGGCGAGCACAGATACGCAGTATTTT.

This clonotype has ten or more counts. V usage is TRBV12-3 or TRBV12-4 and J usage is TRBJ2-2; 9 bases match TRBD2. The CDR3 runs 15 residues. J lost 7 bases, V lost 3 bases, and 6 bases had no gene match. The CDR3 here is CASSFRAGGHGELFF. The CDR3, as DNA: TGTGCCAGCAGTTTTCGAGCGGGGGGACACGGGGAGCTGTTTTTT.

At least ten counts were recorded for this clonotype. The chain is built from TRBV7-6 and TRBJ2-1; 10 bases match TRBD2. Germline values: CDR1 SGHVS, CDR2 FNYEAQ. V dropped 5 bases and J dropped 0; count of bases not matched to a gene: 4. The CDR3 runs to 16 residues. In DNA form, the CDR3 reads TGTGCCAGCAGCCCTCAGCGGGGGGGCTCCTACAATGAGCAGTTCTTC. Amino acids: CASSPQRGGSYNEQFF.

This clonotype has ten or more counts. This CDR3 is CSAGGTSGARGNEQFF. CDR3 nucleotides: TGCAGTGCCGGAGGGACTAGCGGGGCCCGGGGGAATGAGCAGTTCTTC. The gene calls are TRBV20-1 and TRBJ2-1; 13 nucleotides agree with TRBD2. The germline V gene has CDR1 DFQATT and CDR2 SNEGSKA (reference sequence). The CDR3 totals 16 residues. V gave up 6 bases and J gave up 7 bases; unmatched junction bases: 12.

This clonotype has at least ten counts. The V call is TRBV27, the J call TRBJ1-1; D is unclear. CDR1 is MNHEY and CDR2 is SMNVEV in the germline V gene (reference sequence). The CDR3 loop spans 13 amino acids. V lost 6 bases, J lost 2 bases, and 10 bases lay in between. This CDR3 is CASSPGRNTEAFF. For the CDR3, the DNA is TGTGCCAGCAGCCCCGGACGTAACACTGAAGCTTTCTTT.

This clonotype was observed many times. The rearrangement links TRBV24-1 to TRBJ2-3; TRBD2 matches at 14 bases. Germline V lookup: CDR1 KGHDR, CDR2 SFDVKD. CDR3 length equals 19 residues. V shed 1 base, J shed 4 bases, and the junction held 9 bases outside the gene matches. The CDR3 bases are TGTGCCACCAGTGATTTTTCCGGCGCGGGACTAGCGGGAGCAGATACGCAGTATTTT. Protein product: CATSDFSGAGLAGADTQYF.

There are many counts of this clonotype. The chain employs TRBV7-2 and TRBJ2-4, with no clear D. The ends were cut back, 3 bases at V and 6 bases at J, with 6 bases in the middle. From germline, CDR1 is SGHTA and CDR2 FQGNSA. The CDR3 runs 12 residues. CDR3 DNA: TGTGCCAGCAGCTTTAACCTAAACATTCAGTACTTC. Its translation: CASSFNLNIQYF. Full variable domain (missing parts from reference TRBV7-2 and TRBJ2-4): GAGVSQSPSNKVTEKGKDVELRCDPISGHTALYWYRQSLGQGLEFLIYFQGNSAPDKSGLPSDRFSAERTGGSVSTLTIQRTQQEDSAVYLCASSFNLNIQYFGAGTRLSVL.

There are many counts of this clonotype. The chain carries TRBV5-1 and TRBJ1-1; TRBD1 might be the D (6 bases). CDR1 and CDR2 from the germline V gene are SGHRS and YFSETQ. CDR3 size: 16 residues. V was cut by 1 base and J by 3 bases, with 16 bases left in between. CDR3 protein: CASSLTGKSGDTEAFF. The CDR3 nucleotides are TGCGCCAGCAGCTTGACAGGGAAAAGCGGCGACACTGAAGCTTTCTTT.

Ten or more counts support this clonotype. The chain couples TRBV27 to TRBJ1-5, with a tentative D call TRBD1 (5 bases). The CDR3 is 16 residues long. In germline, CDR1 is MNHEY, CDR2 SMNVEV (reference sequence). Trimming stripped 0 bases from V and 3 bases from J, with 12 bases between. The chain's CDR3 is CASSLSGAWDNQPQHF. In nucleotides, the CDR3 is TGTGCCAGCAGTTTATCAGGGGCCTGGGACAATCAGCCCCAGCATTTT.

This clonotype was recorded at least ten times. This chain links TRBV10-1 with TRBJ2-3; TRBD2 agrees at 8 bases. Germline CDR1 reads WNHNN; CDR2 reads SYGVQD (reference sequence). There are 15 residues in the CDR3. Trimming at V came to 2 bases and at J to 3 bases, leaving 4 bases not matched to a gene. Here the CDR3 DNA reads TGCGCCAGCAGTGAGGGAGCGGGAGCTACAGATACGCAGTATTTT. Translating it yields CASSEGAGATDTQYF.

In the case of this clonotype: Its ends do not fully match the called genes, so a read error is possible. The chain recombines TRBV15 with TRBJ2-5; D possibly uses TRBD1 or TRBD2 (5 bases each). Germline loops: CDR1 LNHNV, CDR2 YYDKDF (reference sequence). CDR3 length: 17 amino acids. The CDR3 sequence is CATSRAPFQGFWETQSF. Here the CDR3 DNA reads TGTGCCACCAGCAGAGCCCCCTTCCAGGGTTTTTGGGAGACCCAGTCCTTC.

Remarks on this clonotype: An end of the junction does not agree with germline; a read error may underlie this. The CDR3 sequence is CASGPGLLTNQEIQYF. The CDR3, as DNA: TGTGCCAGCGGCCCCGGACTCCTCACCAACCAAGAGATCCAGTACTTC. V gene TRBV4-2 combines with J gene TRBJ2-5, with a tentative D call TRBD2 (5 bases). Germline CDR1 and CDR2: LGHNA and YNFKEQ. This CDR3 is 16 amino acids long.